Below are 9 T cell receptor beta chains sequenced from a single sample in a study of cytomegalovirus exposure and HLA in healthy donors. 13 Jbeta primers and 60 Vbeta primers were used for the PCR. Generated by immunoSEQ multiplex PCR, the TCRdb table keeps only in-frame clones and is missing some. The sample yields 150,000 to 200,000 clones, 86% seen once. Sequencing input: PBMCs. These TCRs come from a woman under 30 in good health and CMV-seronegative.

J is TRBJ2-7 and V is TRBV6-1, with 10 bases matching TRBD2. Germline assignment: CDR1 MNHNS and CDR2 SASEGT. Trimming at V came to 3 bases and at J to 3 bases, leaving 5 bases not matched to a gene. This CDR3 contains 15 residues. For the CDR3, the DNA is TGTGCCAGCAGTGACTGGATAGCGGGAGGCTACGAGCAGTACTTC. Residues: CASSDWIAGGYEQYF.

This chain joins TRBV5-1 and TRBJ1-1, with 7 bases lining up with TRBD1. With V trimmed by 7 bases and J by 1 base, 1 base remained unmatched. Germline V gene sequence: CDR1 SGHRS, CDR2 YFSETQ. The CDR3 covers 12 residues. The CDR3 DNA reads TGCGCCAGCCGGGACAGGAACACTGAAGCTTTCTTT. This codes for CASRDRNTEAFF. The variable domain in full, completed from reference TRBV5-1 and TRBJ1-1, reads KAGVTQTPRYLIKTRGQQVTLSCSPISGHRSVSWYQQTPGQGLQFLFEYFSETQRNKGNFPGRFSGRQFSNSRSEMNVSTLELGDSALYLCASRDRNTEAFFGQGTRLTVV.

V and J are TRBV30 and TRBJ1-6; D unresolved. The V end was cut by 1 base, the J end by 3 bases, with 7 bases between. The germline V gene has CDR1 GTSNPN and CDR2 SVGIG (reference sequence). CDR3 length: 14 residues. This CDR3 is CAWSAVNYNSPLHF. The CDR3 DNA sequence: TGTGCCTGGAGTGCAGTCAACTATAATTCACCCCTCCACTTT.

CDR3 in DNA: TGTGCCAGCAGACCTATGGGGCCCCGGGACAGCTACGAGCAGTACTTC. This gives the protein CASRPMGPRDSYEQYF. This chain joins TRBV27 and TRBJ2-7; 7 bases are shared with TRBD1. Germline lookup yields CDR1 MNHEY and CDR2 SMNVEV (reference sequence). V was clipped by 6 bases and J by 3 bases; unmatched bases: 14. This CDR3 has 16 amino acids.

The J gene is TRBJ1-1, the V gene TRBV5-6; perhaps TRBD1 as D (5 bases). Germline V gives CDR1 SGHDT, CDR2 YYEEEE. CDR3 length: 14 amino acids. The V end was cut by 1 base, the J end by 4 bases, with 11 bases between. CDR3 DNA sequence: TGTGCCAGCAGCTTGCAGGGAAGGGGCACTGAAGCTTTCTTT. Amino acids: CASSLQGRGTEAFF.

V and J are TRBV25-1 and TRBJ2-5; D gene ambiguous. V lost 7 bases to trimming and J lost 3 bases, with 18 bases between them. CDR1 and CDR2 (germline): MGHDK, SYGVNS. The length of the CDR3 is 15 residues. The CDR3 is CASTTKLPEEETQYF. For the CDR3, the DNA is TGTGCCAGCACCACGAAGCTCCCCGAGGAAGAGACCCAGTACTTC.

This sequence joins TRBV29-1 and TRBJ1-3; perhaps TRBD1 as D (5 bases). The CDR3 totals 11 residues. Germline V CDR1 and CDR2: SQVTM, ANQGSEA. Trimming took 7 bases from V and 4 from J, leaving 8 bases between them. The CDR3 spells CSAGVGNTIYF. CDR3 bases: TGCAGCGCGGGGGTCGGAAACACCATATATTTT.

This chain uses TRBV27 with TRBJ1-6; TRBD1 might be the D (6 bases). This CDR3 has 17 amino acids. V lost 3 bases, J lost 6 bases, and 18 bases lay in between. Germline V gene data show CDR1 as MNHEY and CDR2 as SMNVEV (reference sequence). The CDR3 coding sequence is TGTGCCAGCAGTTTCACACTGGGACACTCGGGTAATTCACCCCTCCACTTT. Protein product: CASSFTLGHSGNSPLHF.

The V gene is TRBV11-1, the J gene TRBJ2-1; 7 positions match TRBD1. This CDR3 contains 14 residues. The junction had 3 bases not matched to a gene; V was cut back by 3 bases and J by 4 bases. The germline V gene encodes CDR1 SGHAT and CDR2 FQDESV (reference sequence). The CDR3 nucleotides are TGTGCCAGCAGCTTCTACAGGGGATACAATGAGCAGTTCTTC. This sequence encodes CASSFYRGYNEQFF.